This T cell receptor beta chain was sequenced in a study of blood T cell repertoires in COVID-19. Generated by immunoSEQ multiplex PCR, the TCRdb table keeps only in-frame clones and is missing some. In the table there are 260,000 or so clones, roughly 87% of which are singletons. The trim removed 2 bases at V and 5 bases at J, leaving 16 bases unmatched. CDR1 is KGHSH, CDR2 LQKENI, per germline. The length of the CDR3 is 19 residues. The sample consisted of PBMCs or T cells enriched from blood (not recorded which). The receptor's source is a woman aged 25 to 39 with acute COVID-19. The chain joins TRBV18 to TRBJ1-4; 8 nucleotides align to TRBD1. CDR3 bases: TGTGCCAGCTCACCAGATCGGACAGGGTACGGCATTCGGAATGAAAAACTGTTTTTT. Protein sequence: CASSPDRTGYGIRNEKLFF.